This T cell receptor beta chain originates from a study of PD-1 blockade in classical Hodgkin lymphoma. Overall study: Patients were given intravenous nivolumab, 3 mg/kg, every 2 weeks.

The method was immunoSEQ multiplex PCR; TCRdb's version includes in-frame clones alone and lacks a portion of them. The sample contains roughly 28,000 clones, around 84% of which appear only once. V gave up 1 base and J gave up 4 bases, with 10 bases separating them. From germline, CDR1 is SQVTM and CDR2 ANQGSEA. This CDR3 comprises 13 residues. This clone has more than one count but fewer than ten. Antigen unknown. In every patient, relapse followed autologous stem cell transplantation, while exposure to brentuximab vedotin differed. Complete response, partial response or progressive disease made up the best responses. The study's findings and limits: At baseline, newly diagnosed patients reportedly showed less TCR diversity than healthy donors. Underlying causes for the observed repertoire differences were not defined, possibly disease activity or prior therapy.

This sequence joins TRBV29-1 and TRBJ1-1; D remains unclear. The sequence derives from a human donor with classical Hodgkin lymphoma. Sequencing was performed on peripheral blood mononuclear cells (PBMCs), taken before the second cycle of nivolumab. The CDR3 reads CSVEGPVSTEAFF. CDR3 nucleotides: TGCAGCGTTGAAGGACCAGTCAGCACTGAAGCTTTCTTT.